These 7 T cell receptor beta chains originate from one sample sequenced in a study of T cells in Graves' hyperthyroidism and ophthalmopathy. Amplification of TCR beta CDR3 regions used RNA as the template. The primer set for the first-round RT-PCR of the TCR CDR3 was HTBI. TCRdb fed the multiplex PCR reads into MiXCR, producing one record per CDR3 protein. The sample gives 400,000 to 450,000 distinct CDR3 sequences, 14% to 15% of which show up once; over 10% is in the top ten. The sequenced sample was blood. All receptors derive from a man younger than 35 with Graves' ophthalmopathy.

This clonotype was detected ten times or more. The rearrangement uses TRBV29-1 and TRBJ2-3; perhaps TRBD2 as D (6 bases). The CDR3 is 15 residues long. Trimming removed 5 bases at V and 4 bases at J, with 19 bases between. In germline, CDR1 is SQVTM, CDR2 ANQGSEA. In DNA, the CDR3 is TGCAGCGTTACCGGGACCCACGGAGGGGCAGATACGCAGTATTTT. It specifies CSVTGTHGGADTQYF.

The CDR3 is CACSRSYNEQFF. Written as DNA, the CDR3 is TGTGCCTGTTCTCGGTCCTACAATGAGCAGTTCTTC. V gene TRBV7-9 combines with J gene TRBJ2-1; D ambiguous. CDR3 length: 12 residues. The germline CDR1 and CDR2 sequences are SEHNR and FQNEAQ (reference sequence). V dropped 11 bases and J dropped 1 base, with 9 bases sitting between them.

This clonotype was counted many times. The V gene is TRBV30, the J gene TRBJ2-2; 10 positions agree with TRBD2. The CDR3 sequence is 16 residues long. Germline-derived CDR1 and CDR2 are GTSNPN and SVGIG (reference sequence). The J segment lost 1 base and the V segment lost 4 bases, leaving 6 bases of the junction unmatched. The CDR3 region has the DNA TGTGCCTGGATTAAGCGGGGGGGCTGGAACACCGGGGAGCTGTTTTTT. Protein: CAWIKRGGWNTGELFF.

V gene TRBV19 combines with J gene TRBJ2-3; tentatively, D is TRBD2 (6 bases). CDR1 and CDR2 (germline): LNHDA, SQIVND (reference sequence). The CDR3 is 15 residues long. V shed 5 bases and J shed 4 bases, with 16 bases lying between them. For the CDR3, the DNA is TGTGCCAGTAGTGGGGACTTTAAACGTCCAGATACGCAGTATTTT. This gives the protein CASSGDFKRPDTQYF.

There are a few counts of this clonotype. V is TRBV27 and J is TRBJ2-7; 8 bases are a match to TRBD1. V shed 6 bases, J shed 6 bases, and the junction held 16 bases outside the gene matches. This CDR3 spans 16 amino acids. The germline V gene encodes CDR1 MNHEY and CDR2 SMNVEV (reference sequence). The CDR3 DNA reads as TGTGCCAGCAGGGATCTACAGGGGGGCTTAAGAGGCGAGCAGTACTTC. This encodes CASRDLQGGLRGEQYF.

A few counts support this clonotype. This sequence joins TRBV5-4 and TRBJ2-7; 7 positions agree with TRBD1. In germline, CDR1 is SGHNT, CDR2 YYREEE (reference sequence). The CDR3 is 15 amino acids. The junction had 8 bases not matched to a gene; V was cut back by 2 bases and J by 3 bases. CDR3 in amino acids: CASSFLRDSSYEQYF. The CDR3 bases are TGTGCCAGCAGCTTCCTCCGGGACAGCAGCTACGAGCAGTACTTC. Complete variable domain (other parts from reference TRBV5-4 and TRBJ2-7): ETGVTQSPTHLIKTRGQQVTLRCSSQSGHNTVSWYQQALGQGPQFIFQYYREEENGRGNFPPRFSGLQFPNYSSELNVNALELDDSALYLCASSFLRDSSYEQYFGPGTRLTVT.

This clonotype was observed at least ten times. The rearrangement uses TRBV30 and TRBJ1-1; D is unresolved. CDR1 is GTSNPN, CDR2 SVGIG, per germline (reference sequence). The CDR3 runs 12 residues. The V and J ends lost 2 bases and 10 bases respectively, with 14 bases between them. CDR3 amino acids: CAWSMPSRGAFF. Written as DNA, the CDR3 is TGTGCCTGGAGTATGCCTTCGCGGGGAGCTTTCTTT.